Below, 18 T cell receptor beta chains from the same sample are listed, as sequenced in a study of post-analysis software for immune sequencing data. Unique molecular identifiers had been added to the TCR beta cDNA libraries. One entry per CDR3 protein results from TCRdb running MiXCR on the PCR reads. The sample records around 770,000 distinct CDR3 sequences, 46% being singletons. The antigens for these receptors are not known. Study-level findings and limits: About five TRBV segments were more frequent in patients than controls; TRBV5-6, TRBV5-1 and TRBV20-1 belonged to this group.

Sample: blood. The receptors were gathered from a girl aged 5 to 17 with multiple sclerosis.

This clonotype was counted only a few times. The chain is built from TRBV12-3 or TRBV12-4 and TRBJ2-2; D is unclear. This CDR3 is 14 amino acids long. Trimming cost V 3 bases and J 4 bases, with 9 bases left between them. DNA for the CDR3: TGTGCCAGCAGTTTCACAAGGGTCACCGGGGAGCTGTTTTTT. It specifies CASSFTRVTGELFF.

V and J are TRBV28 and TRBJ1-4; TRBD1 matches 10 bases. Germline loops: CDR1 MDHEN, CDR2 SYDVKM. The CDR3 covers 15 residues. V was pared by 4 bases and J by 7 bases, with 6 bases of the junction left unmatched. Here the CDR3 reads CASSSRQGAGEKLFF. DNA of the CDR3: TGTGCCAGCAGTTCCCGACAGGGGGCAGGTGAAAAACTGTTTTTT.

The chain carries TRBV6-2 or TRBV6-3 and TRBJ2-5; D not certain. The V gene lost 6 bases and the J gene lost 5 bases, with 13 bases spanning the gap. CDR1 and CDR2 (germline): MNHEY, SVGEGT. The CDR3 loop spans 13 amino acids. CDR3 DNA sequence: TGTGCCAGCAGGGGCCCCGGTTTGGAGACCCAGTACTTC. Translation: CASRGPGLETQYF.

The chain combines TRBV7-6 with TRBJ2-7, with a possible D match to TRBD1 (5 bases). V gave up 4 bases and J gave up 4 bases, with 11 bases separating them. Per germline, CDR1 SGHVS and CDR2 FNYEAQ. The CDR3 consists of 13 residues. In DNA form, the CDR3 reads TGTGCCAGCAGCTCGACAGAATCTTACGAGCAGTACTTC. This translates into CASSSTESYEQYF.

V gene TRBV29-1 combines with J gene TRBJ2-1; D ambiguous. Trimming took 2 bases from V and 6 from J, leaving 8 bases between them. Germline loops: CDR1 SQVTM, CDR2 ANQGSEA. The CDR3 has 12 amino acids. In nucleotides, the CDR3 is TGCAGCGTTGAATTTGCGACCAATGAGCAGTTCTTC. Amino acids: CSVEFATNEQFF.

The chain links TRBV14 to TRBJ1-4, with 12 bases matching TRBD1. The germline gives CDR1 SGHDN, CDR2 FVKESK. The CDR3 runs to 15 residues. With 4 bases clipped from V and 8 bases from J, the junction kept 5 bases outside the gene matches. The CDR3 spells CASSPQGQGAEKLFF. CDR3 in DNA: TGTGCCAGCAGCCCCCAGGGACAGGGGGCAGAAAAACTGTTTTTT.

The J gene is TRBJ2-1, the V gene TRBV9; unclear D gene. Germline CDR1 SGDLS, CDR2 YYNGEE. V lost 6 bases to trimming and J lost 6 bases, with 16 bases between them. The CDR3 sequence is 14 residues long. The CDR3 sequence: CASIGSRRRNEQFF. CDR3 coding DNA: TGTGCCAGCATAGGGTCTCGACGACGCAATGAGCAGTTCTTC.

CDR3 in amino acids: CANLGQGFTGELFF. For the CDR3, the DNA is TGCGCCAACCTGGGACAGGGGTTCACCGGGGAGCTGTTTTTT. The chain combines TRBV10-1 with TRBJ2-2; 10 nucleotides match TRBD1. The CDR3 consists of 14 residues. Germline CDR1 and CDR2: WNHNN and SYGVQD (reference sequence). The trim removed 10 bases at V and 4 bases at J, leaving 6 bases unmatched.

In its sample, this clonotype was seen a few times. The V and J genes are TRBV7-2 and TRBJ1-4, with D tentatively TRBD1 (5 bases). From germline, CDR1 is SGHTA and CDR2 FQGNSA. With 1 base removed from V and 5 bases from J, the gap between germline ends came to 11 bases. The CDR3 is 15 amino acids. The CDR3 is CASSLVRGENEKLFF. The CDR3, as DNA: TGTGCCAGCAGCTTAGTAAGGGGCGAGAATGAAAAACTGTTTTTT.

J is TRBJ2-4 and V is TRBV7-9, with TRBD2 matching 12 bases. CDR1 is SEHNR, CDR2 FQNEAQ, per germline (reference sequence). Trimming took 6 bases from V and 0 from J; bases not matched to a gene: 6. This CDR3 is built from 17 residues. The DNA of the CDR3 is TGTGCCAGCAGATCAGTGGGACTAGCGGGAGCCAAAAACATTCAGTACTTC. It encodes CASRSVGLAGAKNIQYF.

This clonotype occurred a few times. The V call is TRBV10-3, the J call TRBJ2-7; 8 nucleotides line up with TRBD1. Germline-derived CDR1 and CDR2 are ENHRY and SYGVKD. CDR3 size: 13 residues. V was pared by 5 bases and J by 5 bases, with 5 bases of the junction left unmatched. DNA for the CDR3: TGTGCCATCAGTCGACAGGGGTGGGACGAGCAGTACTTC. As protein: CAISRQGWDEQYF.

Note on this clonotype: A much larger clone sits a single nucleotide away, making a read error possible. The CDR3 DNA reads TGTGCCAGCAGCCCATCCTCGGGGTACAATAAGCAGTTCTTC. This sequence encodes CASSPSSGYNKQFF. J is TRBJ2-7 and V is TRBV7-3, with D possibly matching TRBD2 (5 bases). The last part of the DNA fits TRBJ2-1 better; the J call may be wrong. The CDR3 is 14 amino acids. Germline V CDR1 and CDR2: SGHTA, FQGTGA.

This clonotype was found a few times. The genes are TRBV7-2 and TRBJ1-2, with 7 positions matching TRBD1. From germline, CDR1 is SGHTA and CDR2 FQGNSA. V was pared by 5 bases and J by 7 bases, with 13 bases of the junction left unmatched. The CDR3 totals 15 residues. CDR3 nucleotides: TGTGCCAGCAGCCCAGAAACAGGGGATTCACGTGGCTACACCTTC. It yields the protein CASSPETGDSRGYTF.

A few counts support this clonotype. The rearrangement uses TRBV24-1 and TRBJ2-1; a possible D gene is TRBD2 (5 bases). Per the germline V gene, CDR1 is KGHDR and CDR2 is SFDVKD. Trimming removed 4 bases from V and 0 bases from J, with 12 bases in between. The CDR3 loop spans 16 amino acids. The CDR3 DNA reads TGTGCCACCAGTGACCGGACTCCGAGCTCCTACAATGAGCAGTTCTTC. It translates to CATSDRTPSSYNEQFF.

This clonotype occurred a few times. The chain uses TRBV11-2 and TRBJ2-5, with a tentative D call TRBD1 (5 bases). Germline V gene sequence: CDR1 SGHAT, CDR2 FQNNGV. Trimming shortened V by 7 bases and J by 6 bases, and 18 bases separated the two germline ends. The CDR3 loop spans 14 amino acids. The DNA for the CDR3 is TGTGCCAGCACAAACCTCATGGGGCGTCAGACCCAGTACTTC. Its protein is CASTNLMGRQTQYF.

The V call is TRBV5-1, the J call TRBJ1-2, with 8 positions matching TRBD1. The germline gives CDR1 SGHRS, CDR2 YFSETQ. CDR3 length: 16 residues. The J segment lost 7 bases and the V segment lost 2 bases, leaving 13 bases of the junction unmatched. The CDR3 region has the DNA TGCGCCAGCAGCTTTGAGGTGGGGACAGGTGGTCGTGGCTACACCTTC. This encodes CASSFEVGTGGRGYTF.

V usage is TRBV7-2 and J usage is TRBJ2-7; tentative D call: TRBD1 (7 bases). Germline-derived CDR1 and CDR2 are SGHTA and FQGNSA. V lost 2 bases to trimming and J lost 3 bases, with 17 bases between them. This CDR3 comprises 16 residues. As DNA, the CDR3 is TGTGCCAGCAGCTTAAGGGGGGACAGATTGGGCTACGAGCAGTACTTC. Its protein product is CASSLRGDRLGYEQYF.

This clonotype has at least ten counts. This chain uses TRBV20-1 with TRBJ2-1, with a tentative D call TRBD2 (6 bases). Trimming took 0 bases from V and 10 from J, leaving 10 bases between them. CDR1 and CDR2 from the germline V gene are DFQATT and SNEGSKA (reference sequence). This CDR3 region has 12 residues. The CDR3 DNA sequence: TGCAGTGCTAGAGATTGGGGGGTCGAGCAGTTCTTC. Its protein is CSARDWGVEQFF.